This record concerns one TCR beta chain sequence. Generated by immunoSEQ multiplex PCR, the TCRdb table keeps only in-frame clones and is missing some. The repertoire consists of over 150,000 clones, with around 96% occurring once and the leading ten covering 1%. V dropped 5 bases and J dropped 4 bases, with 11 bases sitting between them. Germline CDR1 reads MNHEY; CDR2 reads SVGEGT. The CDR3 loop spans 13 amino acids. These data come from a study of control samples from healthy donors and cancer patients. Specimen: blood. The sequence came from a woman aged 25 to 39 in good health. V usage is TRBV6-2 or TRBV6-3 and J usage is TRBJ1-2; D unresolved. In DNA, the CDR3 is TGTGCCAGCAGTGCAGGAATACCCTATGGCTACACCTTC. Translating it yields CASSAGIPYGYTF.